This T cell receptor (beta chain) comes out of a study of cytomegalovirus exposure and HLA in healthy donors. Concerning this clone: Its cognate antigen is unknown.

The germline gives CDR1 MDHEN, CDR2 SYDVKM. Trimming cost V 6 bases and J 0 bases, with 6 bases left between them. This CDR3 has 13 residues. The study ran its PCR with 60 Vbeta and 13 Jbeta primers. TCRdb keeps only in-frame clones here, not all; method: immunoSEQ multiplex PCR. The sample lists 100,000 to 150,000 clones, over 75% occurring once. Overall study results and limits: Reportedly, HLA-A and HLA-B alleles of most subjects were accurately predicted from TCR beta. Among TCR beta chains, those listed as cytomegalovirus-associated numbered 164.

Input material: PBMCs. The TCR sequence derives from a male donor in good health and CMV-seropositive. The chain couples TRBV28 to TRBJ1-5; D is perhaps TRBD1 (5 bases). CDR3 residues: CASSDSSNQPQHF. For the CDR3, the DNA is TGTGCCAGCAGCGACAGTAGCAATCAGCCCCAGCATTTT.